This T cell receptor (beta chain) was retrieved from a study of T cell responses to AZD1222 COVID-19 vaccine. Study-wide results and limits: Elevations in Spike-specific TCR breadth and depth followed administration of two AZD1222 doses.

Using immunoSEQ multiplex PCR, the repertoire was profiled, and TCRdb retains in-frame clones only, with some absent. Of about 120,000 clones listed, around 86% are singletons. Remarks on this clone: What it binds is unknown.

The source of this sequence is an adult in good health. The starting material was peripheral blood, obtained on day 0 of AZD1222 vaccination.

CDR3 DNA: TGTGCCAGTAGTAGGCGGGACAGTAACTATGGCTACACCTTC. Protein sequence: CASSRRDSNYGYTF. The V and J genes are TRBV19 and TRBJ1-2, with 7 bases identical to TRBD1. Per the germline V gene, CDR1 is LNHDA and CDR2 is SQIVND (reference sequence). This CDR3 comprises 14 residues. V shed 4 bases and J 1 base; nucleotides not matched to a gene: 3. The entire variable domain, with the rest obtained from reference TRBV19 and TRBJ1-2, is as follows: DGGITQSPKYLFRKEGQNVTLSCEQNLNHDAMYWYRQDPGQGLRLIYYSQIVNDFQKGDIAEGYSVSREKKESFPLTVTSAQKNPTAFYLCASSRRDSNYGYTFGSGTRLTVV.